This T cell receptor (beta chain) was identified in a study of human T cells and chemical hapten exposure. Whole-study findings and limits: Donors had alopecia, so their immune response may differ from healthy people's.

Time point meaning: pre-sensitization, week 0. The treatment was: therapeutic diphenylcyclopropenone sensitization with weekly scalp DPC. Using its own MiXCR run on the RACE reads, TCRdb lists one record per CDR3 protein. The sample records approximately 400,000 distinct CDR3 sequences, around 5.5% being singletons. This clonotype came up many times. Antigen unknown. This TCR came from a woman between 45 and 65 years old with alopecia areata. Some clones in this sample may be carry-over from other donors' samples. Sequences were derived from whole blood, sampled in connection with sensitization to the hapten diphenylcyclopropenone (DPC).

CDR3 nucleotide sequence: TGTGCCAGCAGTTTATCGTGGACGGGGGGCACAGATACGCAGTATTTT. Translated, it gives CASSLSWTGGTDTQYF. J is TRBJ2-3 and V is TRBV27, with a tentative D call TRBD2 (6 bases). Germline CDR1 MNHEY, CDR2 SMNVEV (reference sequence). The CDR3 extends over 16 amino acids. The ends were cut back, 0 bases at V and 1 base at J, with 11 bases in the middle.